Here is one T cell receptor beta chain with its context. Germline CDR1 is SGHTA and CDR2 is FQGNSA. The CDR3 runs to 12 residues. Trimming took off 5 bases at V and 4 bases at J, with 6 bases between the two ends. The data were taken from a study of OX40 agonist ivuxolimab in advanced cancers. The table came from immunoSEQ multiplex PCR; TCRdb's copy has only in-frame clones and leaves some out. The sample lists 55,000 to 70,000 clones; 70% to 90% were seen once. The chain uses TRBV7-2 and TRBJ2-1; D is perhaps TRBD2 (6 bases). Sample: CD4+ or CD8+ T cells sorted from blood, taken in a trial of the OX40 agonist ivuxolimab. The sequence was collected from an adult with an advanced solid tumor such as melanoma, head and neck, liver or kidney cancer. CDR3 region: CASSREYNEQFF. As DNA, the CDR3 is TGTGCCAGCAGCCGGGAGTACAATGAGCAGTTCTTC. The complete variable domain, with remaining parts taken from reference TRBV7-2 and TRBJ2-1, reads GAGVSQSPSNKVTEKGKDVELRCDPISGHTALYWYRQSLGQGLEFLIYFQGNSAPDKSGLPSDRFSAERTGGSVSTLTIQRTQQEDSAVYLCASSREYNEQFFGPGTRLTVL.